What follows are 20 T cell receptor beta chains derived from one specimen sequenced in a study of blood T cell repertoires in COVID-19. The data were produced by immunoSEQ multiplex PCR, yet TCRdb's version contains in-frame clones alone and is incomplete. The data contain about 270,000 clones, about 87% of them singletons. The material sequenced was PBMCs or T cells enriched from blood (not recorded which). These receptors were taken from a woman aged 50 to 60 who had recovered from COVID-19.

This clone was counted a single time. V gene TRBV18 combines with J gene TRBJ1-5; 9 positions match TRBD1. The trim removed 5 bases at V and 2 bases at J, leaving 4 bases unmatched. This CDR3 has 15 residues. CDR1 is KGHSH, CDR2 LQKENI, per germline. CDR3 sequence: CASSADRGGNQPQHF. The CDR3 DNA reads TGTGCCAGCTCAGCGGACAGGGGAGGCAATCAGCCCCAGCATTTT.

The rearrangement links TRBV11-2 to TRBJ2-5; weak D call: TRBD1 (6 bases). This CDR3 region has 14 residues. Germline values: CDR1 SGHAT, CDR2 FQNNGV. With 5 bases removed from V and 2 bases from J, the gap between germline ends came to 12 bases. This chain's CDR3 is CASSLQGSQETQYF. The CDR3 coding sequence is TGTGCCAGCAGCCTACAGGGCAGTCAAGAGACCCAGTACTTC.

The count of this clone is one. The chain has TRBV9 and TRBJ2-2; D possibly corresponds to TRBD2 (7 bases). Trimming removed 3 bases at V and 3 bases at J, with 12 bases between. Looked up from germline, CDR1 is SGDLS and CDR2 is YYNGEE. The CDR3 runs to 15 residues. CDR3 in amino acids: CASSGRGRDTGELFF. DNA of the CDR3: TGTGCCAGCAGCGGTAGGGGGAGGGACACCGGGGAGCTGTTTTTT.

V usage is TRBV28 and J usage is TRBJ2-7; 9 positions agree with TRBD2. This CDR3 contains 18 residues. Germline lookup yields CDR1 MDHEN and CDR2 SYDVKM. After removal of 6 bases from V and 0 bases from J, the junction contained 15 bases not matched to a gene. CDR3 sequence: CASRRDGASGMSSYEQYF. The CDR3 DNA follows: TGTGCCAGCAGAAGAGACGGGGCTAGCGGGATGAGCTCCTACGAGCAGTACTTC.

The genes are TRBV7-2 and TRBJ2-3; 8 bases align to TRBD2. The CDR3 is 17 amino acids. Trimming at V came to 2 bases and at J to 2 bases, leaving 9 bases not matched to a gene. The germline CDR1 and CDR2 sequences are SGHTA and FQGNSA. CDR3 residues: CASSLSLIAGITDTQYF. CDR3 nucleotide sequence: TGTGCCAGCAGCTTATCCTTAATAGCGGGAATCACAGATACGCAGTATTTT. The full variable domain, completed using reference TRBV7-2 and TRBJ2-3, is GAGVSQSPSNKVTEKGKDVELRCDPISGHTALYWYRQSLGQGLEFLIYFQGNSAPDKSGLPSDRFSAERTGGSVSTLTIQRTQQEDSAVYLCASSLSLIAGITDTQYFGPGTRLTVL.

This chain uses TRBV4-3 with TRBJ1-6; maybe TRBD1 (5 bases). CDR1 and CDR2 (germline): LGHNA, YSLEER. This CDR3 is built from 17 residues. The V end was cut by 0 bases, the J end by 10 bases, with 19 bases between. CDR3: CASSQDTAGTINSPLHF. The CDR3, as DNA: TGCGCCAGCAGCCAAGATACGGCGGGGACTATCAACTCACCCCTCCACTTT.

This clone has a handful of counts. The chain combines TRBV7-2 with TRBJ2-3; D remains unclear. The V and J ends lost 1 base and 4 bases respectively, with 3 bases between them. CDR1 SGHTA and CDR2 FQGNSA come from the germline V gene. This CDR3 contains 12 residues. DNA of the CDR3: TGTGCCAGCAGCTTAGGGCCAGATACGCAGTATTTT. This translates into CASSLGPDTQYF.

This clone appeared a single time. The rearrangement links TRBV28 to TRBJ2-2, with D perhaps TRBD2 (6 bases). Deletions cut 4 bases from V and 8 bases from J, with 17 bases between. Germline V gene lookup returns CDR1 MDHEN and CDR2 SYDVKM. The CDR3 spans 15 residues. CDR3 residues: CASSSYGTASGELFF. The CDR3 DNA reads TGTGCCAGCAGTTCTTACGGGACTGCTAGTGGGGAGCTGTTTTTT.

CDR3 amino acids: CASSPNRATNEKLFF. CDR3 DNA: TGTGCCAGCAGTCCGAACAGGGCAACTAATGAAAAACTGTTTTTT. This sequence joins TRBV7-2 and TRBJ1-4; a possible D gene is TRBD1 (6 bases). The CDR3 has 15 amino acids. Trimming took off 6 bases at V and 0 bases at J, with 11 bases between the two ends. CDR1 and CDR2 from the germline V gene are SGHTA and FQGNSA.

The rearrangement uses TRBV19 and TRBJ2-2; 11 bases are a match to TRBD2. The CDR3 covers 16 residues. The germline V gene encodes CDR1 LNHDA and CDR2 SQIVND (reference sequence). The ends lost 3 bases at V and 7 bases at J; junction bases unmatched: 7. The CDR3 loop is CASSMVLAGGGGELFF. The CDR3 bases are TGTGCCAGTAGTATGGTGCTAGCGGGAGGTGGCGGGGAGCTGTTTTTT.

The rearrangement links TRBV25-1 to TRBJ1-6, with D tentatively TRBD1 (6 bases). V was clipped by 2 bases and J by 9 bases, with 17 bases between them. This CDR3 has 16 residues. Germline values: CDR1 MGHDK, CDR2 SYGVNS. CDR3 protein: CASSEPSRGATSPLHF. The CDR3 DNA reads TGTGCCAGCAGTGAACCCTCGCGGGGGGCAACTTCACCCCTCCACTTT.

The V gene is TRBV7-3, the J gene TRBJ1-1, with D maybe TRBD1 (5 bases). The CDR3 runs to 15 residues. Germline loops: CDR1 SGHTA, CDR2 FQGTGA. V gave up 1 base and J gave up 4 bases, with 13 bases separating them. The chain's CDR3 is CASSLRGPRPTEAFF. The CDR3 DNA reads as TGTGCCAGCAGCTTAAGGGGCCCGCGCCCCACTGAAGCTTTCTTT.

Note on this clone: The same CDR3 also results from other DNA sequences found in this sample. The chain uses TRBV28 and TRBJ1-1, with TRBD1 as a possible D gene (6 bases). The V end lost 3 bases, the J end lost 5 bases, and 13 bases lay between the germline ends. Germline loops: CDR1 MDHEN, CDR2 SYDVKM. The CDR3 spans 14 residues. Here the CDR3 reads CASSFRGLGTEAFF. Written as DNA, the CDR3 is TGTGCCAGCAGTTTCAGGGGCTTGGGGACTGAAGCTTTCTTT.

The chain combines TRBV28 with TRBJ1-3; 7 nucleotides align to TRBD1. The CDR3 runs to 14 residues. Germline CDR1 is MDHEN and CDR2 is SYDVKM. The V gene end was trimmed by 7 bases and the J gene end by 1 base; junction bases not matched to a gene: 4. The CDR3 region is CASNPTGSGNTIYF. The CDR3 DNA follows: TGTGCCAGCAACCCGACAGGGTCTGGAAACACCATATATTTT.

The CDR3 DNA sequence: TGTGCCACCCGGGGACAGGGGGAGCAGCCCCAGCATTTT. Translating it yields CATRGQGEQPQHF. V is TRBV19 and J is TRBJ1-5; 11 bases are shared with TRBD1. CDR1 is LNHDA, CDR2 SQIVND, per germline (reference sequence). The CDR3 is made up of 13 amino acids. V gave up 10 bases and J gave up 7 bases; unmatched junction bases: 6.

The chain joins TRBV15 to TRBJ2-7; 8 bases fit TRBD1. The CDR3 runs to 15 residues. J was trimmed by 3 bases and V by 0 bases; bases with no gene match: 4. Germline values: CDR1 LNHNV, CDR2 YYDKDF (reference sequence). The CDR3 spells CATSRDTGGFYEQYF. CDR3 coding DNA: TGTGCCACCAGCAGAGATACAGGGGGTTTCTACGAGCAGTACTTC.

The chain has TRBV7-3 and TRBJ2-3; 9 bases line up with TRBD2. The ends lost 4 bases at V and 4 bases at J; junction bases unmatched: 6. Germline CDR1 reads SGHTA; CDR2 reads FQGTGA. CDR3 size: 15 residues. The CDR3 here is CASSSRRTSADTQYF. For the CDR3, the DNA is TGTGCCAGCAGCTCGCGCAGGACTAGCGCAGATACGCAGTATTTT.

The chain employs TRBV19 and TRBJ2-1, with 7 bases identical to TRBD1. J was trimmed by 4 bases and V by 5 bases; bases with no gene match: 5. Germline lookup yields CDR1 LNHDA and CDR2 SQIVND (reference sequence). The CDR3 is 14 residues long. The DNA for the CDR3 is TGTGCCAGTAGTGAGACAGGGCCTTACAATGAGCAGTTCTTC. It codes for CASSETGPYNEQFF.

This rearrangement joins TRBV28 to TRBJ2-7; weak D call: TRBD2 (6 bases). CDR1 is MDHEN and CDR2 is SYDVKM in the germline V gene. The V end lost 4 bases, the J end lost 6 bases, and 16 bases lay between the germline ends. The CDR3 loop spans 14 amino acids. This CDR3 reads CASSSVVKGGEQYF. The CDR3 bases are TGTGCCAGCAGTTCAGTCGTTAAGGGAGGCGAGCAGTACTTC.

The V and J genes are TRBV2 and TRBJ1-1; TRBD1 aligns across 7 bases. CDR3 length equals 12 residues. V lost 6 bases, J lost 8 bases, and 6 bases stayed unmatched. In germline, CDR1 is SNHLY, CDR2 FYNNEI. CDR3 residues: CASRRQGEEAFF. As DNA, the CDR3 is TGTGCCAGCAGGAGACAGGGTGAGGAAGCTTTCTTT.